The 10 T cell receptor beta chains in this list originate from one sample, sequenced in a study of immune characterization of retroperitoneal liposarcoma. MiXCR was run by TCRdb on the PCR reads, yielding one entry per CDR3 protein. The repertoire has 7,000 or so distinct CDR3 sequences, roughly 29% of them found once; the top ten carry approximately 30%. The sample comprised tumor tissue. The source is a female donor with retroperitoneal liposarcoma.

The chain couples TRBV6-1 to TRBJ2-3, with TRBD2 matching 10 bases. The CDR3 consists of 15 residues. The germline V gene encodes CDR1 MNHNS and CDR2 SASEGT. J lost 3 bases, V lost 6 bases, and 6 bases had no gene match. The CDR3, as DNA: TGTGCCAGCAGGAAACCGGGACTAGCGACAGATACGCAGTATTTT. It encodes CASRKPGLATDTQYF.

As concerns this clonotype: One end of the junction varies from germline; a read error may be responsible. J is TRBJ2-1 and V is TRBV4-1; 9 positions agree with TRBD1. Germline V gene data show CDR1 as MGHRA and CDR2 as YSYEKL. This CDR3 is 17 amino acids long. This CDR3 is CASSPLGQGNSYNEQFF. The CDR3 nucleotides read TGTGCCAGCAGCCCACTGGGACAGGGCAACTCCTACAATGAGCAGTTCTTC.

In this sample, this clonotype turned up a few times. The gene calls are TRBV6-2 or TRBV6-3 and TRBJ2-1, with TRBD2 as a possible D gene (6 bases). Trimming stripped 6 bases from V and 3 bases from J, with 15 bases between. This CDR3 comprises 15 residues. The germline V gene has CDR1 MNHEY and CDR2 SVGEGT. This CDR3 is CASSLRTGDYNEQFF. For the CDR3, the DNA is TGTGCCAGCAGCCTGCGTACGGGAGACTACAATGAGCAGTTCTTC.

The sample holds a few counts of this clonotype. This chain uses TRBV5-8 with TRBJ2-3; D ambiguous. The ends were cut back, 1 base at V and 0 bases at J, with 6 bases in the middle. Germline V gene lookup returns CDR1 SGHTS and CDR2 YDEGEE. The CDR3 totals 14 residues. CDR3 nucleotides: TGTGCCAGCAGCTTGTTGAGGAGCACAGATACGCAGTATTTT. Protein product: CASSLLRSTDTQYF.

This clonotype was recorded once. The genes are TRBV11-3 and TRBJ2-3, with 8 bases matching TRBD2. CDR1 is SGHNT, CDR2 YENEEA, per germline. The CDR3 sequence is 14 residues long. V was clipped by 4 bases and J by 1 base; unmatched bases: 1. The CDR3 coding sequence is TGTGCCAGCAGCTCGACTAGCGGCACAGATACGCAGTATTTT. The encoded protein is CASSSTSGTDTQYF.

On this clonotype: One end of the junction varies from germline; a read error may be responsible. V is TRBV6-1 and J is TRBJ2-3, with TRBD2 as a possible D gene (5 bases). CDR1 and CDR2 from the germline V gene are MNHNS and SASEGT. This CDR3 is 14 amino acids long. In DNA, the CDR3 is TGTGCCAGCAGTGAAGCCCCGAGCTGGGAGACCCAGTACTTT. Its translation: CASSEAPSWETQYF.

This chain uses TRBV7-3 with TRBJ1-2; TRBD1 aligns across 7 bases. The germline gives CDR1 SGHTA, CDR2 FQGTGA. V trimming: 7 bases; J trimming: 5 bases; junction bases outside the gene matches: 7. The CDR3 loop spans 13 amino acids. The CDR3 nucleotides are TGTGCCAGCACTACCGGGACAGTGTATGGCTACACCTTC. Translating gives CASTTGTVYGYTF.

A single count supports this clonotype. With a much larger clone just one base away, this may be a read error. The rearrangement joins TRBV6-1 to TRBJ1-6; D is possibly TRBD1 (5 bases). The CDR3 runs 13 residues. Germline V gene data show CDR1 as MNHNS and CDR2 as SASEGT. The CDR3, as DNA: TGTGCCACCCTGGTGGGGGGTAATTCACCCCCCCACTTT. Translated: CATLVGGNSPPHF.

This clonotype showed up many times. V usage is TRBV6-6 and J usage is TRBJ2-1, with 9 nucleotides matching TRBD1. Germline V lookup: CDR1 MNHNY, CDR2 SVGAGI (reference sequence). This CDR3 is 16 amino acids long. J was trimmed by 2 bases and V by 2 bases; bases with no gene match: 4. As DNA, the CDR3 is TGTGCCAGCAGTTACGTGGGACAGGGAACCTACAATGAGCAGTTCTTC. This translates into CASSYVGQGTYNEQFF.

This clonotype appeared a few times. The chain links TRBV5-1 to TRBJ1-1; TRBD1 agrees at 7 bases. The CDR3 is 15 amino acids. The V segment lost 5 bases and the J segment 1 base; nucleotides outside the gene matches: 8. Germline values: CDR1 SGHRS, CDR2 YFSETQ. CDR3 loop: CASRALGQENTEAFF. CDR3 DNA sequence: TGCGCCAGCAGAGCCCTTGGACAGGAGAACACTGAAGCTTTCTTT.